Shown below are 30 T cell receptor beta chains from a single sample sequenced in a study of technical replicates of blood from four donors listed by TCRdb under 2017. Receptors were amplified or captured by the immunoSEQ multiplex PCR assay. TCRdb's version of the immuneACCESS table is confined to in-frame rearrangements and falls short of the full clone set. An unresolved V gene accounts for under half of the shortfall where checked; the remainder is of unknown origin. The sample profile shows some 68,000 clones; roughly 90% of them were found once. The top ten hold around 0.34% of the sample. Sequencing was done on a sample of T cells isolated from PBMCs. The receptors were gathered from a human donor in good health.

The chain is built from TRBV7-3 and TRBJ2-7, with D possibly matching TRBD1 (5 bases). The CDR3 is 13 residues long. Germline CDR1 and CDR2: SGHTA and FQGTGA. The V gene lost 1 base and the J gene lost 6 bases, with 10 bases spanning the gap. Here the CDR3 DNA reads TGTGCCAGCAGCTTAAGGCAGGGCAGCGAGCAGTACTTC. This gives the protein CASSLRQGSEQYF.

Note on this clone: Compared with germline, one end of the junction differs, possibly owing to a read error. This chain joins TRBV5-1 and TRBJ1-1; TRBD1 is a possible D gene (5 bases). The CDR3 loop spans 14 amino acids. Germline V lookup: CDR1 SGHRS, CDR2 YFSETQ. The CDR3 coding sequence is TGCGCCAGCAGTTTGGGTAAGGGCAGGGTAGGAGCTTTCTTT. It codes for CASSLGKGRVGAFF.

This chain uses TRBV2 with TRBJ1-4; D unclear. CDR3 length equals 14 residues. The V end was cut by 7 bases, the J end by 5 bases, with 14 bases between. Germline CDR1 and CDR2: SNHLY and FYNNEI. The CDR3 DNA is TGTGCCAGCACCAGGCAACCTGGGAATGAAAAACTGTTTTTT. Translated: CASTRQPGNEKLFF. Looking up the rest from reference TRBV2 and TRBJ1-4 gives the full variable domain: EPEVTQTPSHQVTQMGQEVILRCVPISNHLYFYWYRQILGQKVEFLVSFYNNEISEKSEIFDDQFSVERPDGSNFTLKIRSTKLEDSAMYFCASTRQPGNEKLFFGSGTQLSVL.

A single count supports this clone. The chain joins TRBV6-5 to TRBJ2-7; possible D gene TRBD2, 6 bases. The CDR3 runs 14 residues. Germline V gives CDR1 MNHEY, CDR2 SVGAGI. V was cut by 6 bases and J by 0 bases, with 12 bases left in between. The CDR3 DNA reads TGTGCCAGCAGACGCGGGATTAGCTCCTACGAGCAGTACTTC. This codes for CASRRGISSYEQYF.

J is TRBJ1-2 and V is TRBV27, with D unclear. Deletions cut 4 bases from V and 4 bases from J, with 16 bases between. Germline-derived CDR1 and CDR2 are MNHEY and SMNVEV (reference sequence). The CDR3 contains 15 residues. DNA of the CDR3: TGTGCCAGCAGTTGGGGTGCAGCTGAGGGCTATGGCTACACCTTC. It is translated as CASSWGAAEGYGYTF.

The J gene is TRBJ2-7, the V gene TRBV28, with 8 bases aligning to TRBD1. Germline CDR1 MDHEN, CDR2 SYDVKM. Trimming took 6 bases from V and 0 from J; bases not matched to a gene: 1. This CDR3 spans 13 amino acids. DNA of the CDR3: TGTGCCAGCAGGGGACAGGACTCCTACGAGCAGTACTTC. Its translation is CASRGQDSYEQYF.

This clone was counted a single time. The chain joins TRBV6-6 to TRBJ1-5; D is unresolved. The germline V and J ends were trimmed by 2 bases and 7 bases, with 9 bases remaining between them. Per germline, CDR1 MNHNY and CDR2 SVGAGI (reference sequence). The CDR3 has 13 residues. CDR3 bases: TGTGCCAGCAGTTACAACCAGTACCAGCCCCAGCATTTT. Its translation is CASSYNQYQPQHF.

The V call is TRBV5-1, the J call TRBJ2-7; TRBD1 aligns across 7 bases. Unmatched junction bases numbered 9, after V lost 4 bases and J lost 2 bases. CDR1 and CDR2 (germline): SGHRS, YFSETQ. The CDR3 extends over 15 amino acids. The CDR3 sequence is CASSETGFLPYEQYF. In DNA, the CDR3 is TGCGCCAGCAGCGAGACAGGGTTTCTGCCCTACGAGCAGTACTTC.

This chain connects TRBV27 to TRBJ2-1, with TRBD2 identical over 12 bases. The V gene's germline CDR1 is MNHEY and CDR2 SMNVEV (reference sequence). V was clipped by 9 bases and J by 6 bases; unmatched bases: 21. This CDR3 is 19 amino acids long. In DNA form, the CDR3 reads TGTGCCAGTGGGGACGTTATCCTAGCGGGAGGGCCCAGGAGCAATGAGCAGTTCTTC. It is translated as CASGDVILAGGPRSNEQFF.

V is TRBV13 and J is TRBJ2-1, with TRBD2 identical over 9 bases. The V segment lost 4 bases and the J segment 4 bases; nucleotides outside the gene matches: 17. The germline V gene encodes CDR1 PRHDT and CDR2 FYEKMQ (reference sequence). The CDR3 sequence is 19 residues long. The CDR3 spells CASSSPEALLAGMYNEQFF. In nucleotides, the CDR3 is TGTGCCAGCAGCTCCCCCGAAGCCCTGCTAGCGGGAATGTACAATGAGCAGTTCTTC. Full variable domain (remainder filled in from reference TRBV13 and TRBJ2-1): AAGVIQSPRHLIKEKRETATLKCYPIPRHDTVYWYQQGPGQDPQFLISFYEKMQSDKGSIPDRFSAQQFSDYHSELNMSSLELGDSALYFCASSSPEALLAGMYNEQFFGPGTRLTVL.

The rearrangement links TRBV11-3 to TRBJ2-7; 11 positions match TRBD2. CDR3 size: 13 residues. With 2 bases clipped from V and 6 bases from J, the junction kept 0 bases outside the gene matches. The germline CDR1 and CDR2 sequences are SGHNT and YENEEA. This CDR3 is CASSLLAGGEQYF. CDR3 nucleotides: TGTGCCAGCAGCTTACTAGCGGGAGGCGAGCAGTACTTC. The full variable domain, rest sourced from reference TRBV11-3 and TRBJ2-7, is EAGVVQSPRYKIIEKKQPVAFWCNPISGHNTLYWYLQNLGQGPELLIRYENEEAVDDSQLPKDRFSAERLKGVDSTLKIQPAELGDSAVYLCASSLLAGGEQYFGPGTRLTVT.

V is TRBV9 and J is TRBJ2-2, with TRBD2 matching over 8 bases. Losses at the gene ends were 4 bases for V and 4 bases for J; bases not matched to a gene: 12. The CDR3 spans 17 residues. Germline-derived CDR1 and CDR2 are SGDLS and YYNGEE. This CDR3 reads CASSPRAGGLVTGELFF. CDR3 coding DNA: TGTGCCAGCAGCCCACGGGCGGGGGGACTAGTCACCGGGGAGCTGTTTTTT.

The chain couples TRBV2 to TRBJ1-2, with 8 positions matching TRBD1. The junction had 5 bases not matched to a gene; V was cut back by 6 bases and J by 5 bases. CDR1 and CDR2 from the germline V gene are SNHLY and FYNNEI. The CDR3 consists of 13 residues. CDR3 nucleotide sequence: TGTGCCAGCAGCGAGACAGGGGAGTATGGCTACACCTTC. Its translation: CASSETGEYGYTF.

The V and J genes are TRBV9 and TRBJ2-1; TRBD2 is a possible D gene (5 bases). Trimming removed 0 bases from V and 0 bases from J, with 10 bases in between. The CDR3 extends over 16 amino acids. CDR1 is SGDLS and CDR2 is YYNGEE in the germline V gene. CDR3 coding DNA: TGTGCCAGCAGCGTAGCCGGCGGGCTCTCCTACAATGAGCAGTTCTTC. As protein: CASSVAGGLSYNEQFF. Full variable domain (remainder filled in from reference TRBV9 and TRBJ2-1): DSGVTQTPKHLITATGQRVTLRCSPRSGDLSVYWYQQSLDQGLQFLIQYYNGEERAKGNILERFSAQQFPDLHSELNLSSLELGDSALYFCASSVAGGLSYNEQFFGPGTRLTVL.

V and J are TRBV2 and TRBJ1-1, with D possibly matching TRBD1 (5 bases). This CDR3 has 13 amino acids. Trimming removed 8 bases from V and 0 bases from J, with 10 bases in between. Germline CDR1 is SNHLY and CDR2 is FYNNEI. CDR3 DNA sequence: TGTGCCAGCCTTAGGGACTTGAACACTGAAGCTTTCTTT. This gives the protein CASLRDLNTEAFF.

V gene TRBV30 combines with J gene TRBJ1-1, with D possibly TRBD1 on 6 matching bases. The CDR3 contains 14 residues. V was clipped by 8 bases and J by 1 base, with 17 bases between them. CDR1 GTSNPN and CDR2 SVGIG come from the germline V gene (reference sequence). The CDR3 protein is CAVSPGHGNTEAFF. The CDR3 nucleotides are TGTGCCGTCTCGCCGGGACATGGGAACACTGAAGCTTTCTTT.

This chain uses TRBV6-5 with TRBJ1-3; D is possibly TRBD1 (5 bases). This CDR3 comprises 16 residues. The germline CDR1 and CDR2 sequences are MNHEY and SVGAGI. Between the trimmed V and J ends, which lost 4 bases and 0 bases, there was a span of 13 bases. For the CDR3, the DNA is TGTGCCAGCAGTTTCGGGGGACTTTCCTCTGGAAACACCATATATTTT. It encodes CASSFGGLSSGNTIYF.

This clone was seen only once. The chain links TRBV5-4 to TRBJ2-7, with TRBD2 matching 8 bases. With V trimmed by 2 bases and J by 2 bases, 3 bases remained unmatched. The germline V gene has CDR1 SGHNT and CDR2 YYREEE (reference sequence). This CDR3 has 14 residues. The CDR3, as DNA: TGTGCCAGCAGCTTTATCGGGAGGGCCTACGAGCAGTACTTC. Protein: CASSFIGRAYEQYF.

V is TRBV5-8 and J is TRBJ2-1; TRBD2 might be the D (5 bases). Deletions cut 2 bases from V and 0 bases from J, with 9 bases between. The CDR3 loop spans 15 amino acids. Germline V gives CDR1 SGHTS, CDR2 YDEGEE. CDR3 in DNA: TGTGCCAGCAGCTTCAGCGGCAGCTCCTACAATGAGCAGTTCTTC. It codes for CASSFSGSSYNEQFF.

The V call is TRBV7-9, the J call TRBJ2-3, with TRBD2 matching over 9 bases. From germline, CDR1 is SEHNR and CDR2 FQNEAQ (reference sequence). The length of the CDR3 is 14 residues. Trimming took 3 bases from V and 6 from J; bases not matched to a gene: 4. For the CDR3, the DNA is TGTGCCAGCAGCTTCGGGACTAGCATGGATACGCAGTATTTT. Translation: CASSFGTSMDTQYF.

The chain combines TRBV5-1 with TRBJ2-7, with 13 bases that match TRBD2. This CDR3 comprises 16 residues. The V gene's germline CDR1 is SGHRS and CDR2 YFSETQ. V lost 1 base to trimming and J lost 5 bases; unmatched junction nucleotides: 6. The CDR3 bases are TGCGCCAGCAGCTTGAAGCGGACTAGCGGGAGAAACGAGCAGTACTTC. Translation: CASSLKRTSGRNEQYF.

This chain links TRBV27 with TRBJ2-1; TRBD2 matches 8 bases. Germline assignment: CDR1 MNHEY and CDR2 SMNVEV (reference sequence). The CDR3 is 16 residues long. The J segment lost 5 bases and the V segment lost 7 bases, leaving 13 bases of the junction unmatched. The CDR3 region is CASIPLERGPHNEQFF. For the CDR3, the DNA is TGTGCCAGCATTCCGTTGGAGCGGGGGCCCCACAATGAGCAGTTCTTC.

The J gene is TRBJ2-6, the V gene TRBV5-2; TRBD2, the table's D call, lacks a check against the DNA. TRBV5-2 is a pseudogene locus. The CDR3 is 16 residues long. This chain's CDR3 is CASNLLGESRANVLTF. As DNA, the CDR3 is TGTGCCAGCAATTTATTGGGAGAAAGTCGGGCCAACGTCCTGACTTTC.

The chain combines TRBV2 with TRBJ1-3, with 7 nucleotides matching TRBD1. The V segment lost 4 bases and the J segment 5 bases; nucleotides outside the gene matches: 8. This CDR3 contains 15 residues. The germline V gene encodes CDR1 SNHLY and CDR2 FYNNEI. In DNA form, the CDR3 reads TGTGCCAGCAGTGGTTTGACAGGGTTTCGAAACACCATATATTTT. Its translation is CASSGLTGFRNTIYF.

The chain is built from TRBV12-5 and TRBJ2-2; 13 nucleotides agree with TRBD2. Germline V gives CDR1 LGHNT, CDR2 FRNRAP. V dropped 6 bases and J dropped 3; count of bases not matched to a gene: 19. The CDR3 has 21 amino acids. The CDR3, as DNA: TGTGCTAGTGGAAACGGGGTAACTCCGGGACTAGCGGGATTGTACACCGGGGAGCTGTTTTTT. Translated: CASGNGVTPGLAGLYTGELFF.

V and J are TRBV5-5 and TRBJ2-3; D call uncertain. V lost 1 base and J 0 bases, leaving 9 bases between the germline ends. CDR1 is SGHKS, CDR2 YYEKEE, per germline (reference sequence). CDR3 length equals 15 residues. The chain's CDR3 is CASSLFGRSTDTQYF. In DNA form, the CDR3 reads TGTGCCAGCAGCTTGTTTGGGCGAAGCACAGATACGCAGTATTTT.

This sequence joins TRBV15 and TRBJ2-3, with a tentative D call TRBD2 (5 bases). V was clipped by 6 bases and J by 2 bases, with 12 bases between them. Germline values: CDR1 LNHNV, CDR2 YYDKDF (reference sequence). The CDR3 is 14 residues long. The CDR3 is CATRAGLITDTQYF. In DNA form, the CDR3 reads TGTGCCACCAGGGCGGGCCTTATCACAGATACGCAGTATTTT.

The chain is built from TRBV5-1 and TRBJ2-7, with a tentative D call TRBD2 (5 bases). This CDR3 has 11 residues. V was pared by 5 bases and J by 7 bases, with 10 bases between. Germline CDR1 reads SGHRS; CDR2 reads YFSETQ. CDR3 protein: CASRMSGEQYF. CDR3 nucleotides: TGCGCCAGCAGGATGAGCGGAGAGCAGTACTTC.

The chain joins TRBV7-9 to TRBJ1-1; 10 bases match TRBD1. V lost 5 bases, J lost 9 bases, and 9 bases stayed unmatched. This CDR3 is 14 amino acids long. The germline CDR1 and CDR2 sequences are SEHNR and FQNEAQ (reference sequence). The DNA for the CDR3 is TGTGCCAGCAGCCGGCCCGGGACAGGGGTACAAGCTTTCTTT. This codes for CASSRPGTGVQAFF.

V is TRBV21-1 and J is TRBJ2-7; the D call TRBD1 from the table was never checked on the DNA. TRBV21-1 represents a pseudogene. This CDR3 contains 12 residues. The CDR3 sequence: CASSKGKYEQYF. DNA of the CDR3: TGTGCCAGCAGCAAGGGCAAGTACGAGCAGTACTTC.